These 21 T cell receptor beta chains were sequenced from one sample in a study of early T cells in non-severe SARS-CoV-2 infection. One entry per CDR3 protein, called by TCRdb with MiXCR from the 5' RACE reads. The sample lists around 110,000 distinct CDR3 sequences; around 10% were seen once. The specimen was whole blood. The receptors originated from an adult who was a healthcare worker with PCR-confirmed SARS-CoV-2 infection or an uninfected control (not recorded which).

The sample holds many counts of this clonotype. The rearrangement links TRBV20-1 to TRBJ2-5; 13 nucleotides line up with TRBD2. The germline V gene has CDR1 DFQATT and CDR2 SNEGSKA (reference sequence). The CDR3 contains 15 residues. V was clipped by 6 bases and J by 7 bases; unmatched bases: 11. The CDR3 DNA reads as TGCAGTGCAAGAACAGGACTAGCGGGGGAAGTGACCCAGTACTTC. This translates into CSARTGLAGEVTQYF.

This clonotype was detected a few times. The rearrangement uses TRBV19 and TRBJ1-2; D ambiguous. The CDR3 is 11 amino acids. Between the trimmed V and J ends, which lost 7 bases and 9 bases, there was a span of 12 bases. The V gene's germline CDR1 is LNHDA and CDR2 SQIVND (reference sequence). CDR3 DNA: TGTGCCAGTATACGCGGAAGAAGCTACACCTTC. Translation gives CASIRGRSYTF.

Comment on this clonotype: This CDR3 is missing its conserved last phenylalanine or tryptophan, likely due to a read error. The V call is TRBV7-9, the J call TRBJ1-4; maybe TRBD1 (5 bases). The CDR3 consists of 14 residues. Germline CDR1 reads SEHNR; CDR2 reads FQNEAQ (reference sequence). Trimming took 1 base from V and 6 from J, leaving 9 bases between them. CDR3 in amino acids: CASSLDGGYEKLFS. The CDR3 DNA follows: TGTGCCAGCAGCTTAGATGGGGGATATGAAAAACTGTTTTCT.

This clonotype turned up a few times. This chain links TRBV11-2 with TRBJ2-7; the D gene is possibly TRBD2 (7 bases). CDR1 is SGHAT, CDR2 FQNNGV, per germline. The CDR3 extends over 15 amino acids. The V end lost 9 bases, the J end lost 5 bases, and 23 bases lay between the germline ends. Written as DNA, the CDR3 is TGTGCCAGTTTAACCCGCCGAGGGGGGGACCACGAGCAGTACTTC. Protein product: CASLTRRGGDHEQYF. The full variable domain, rest sourced from reference TRBV11-2 and TRBJ2-7, is EAGVAQSPRYKIIEKRQSVAFWCNPISGHATLYWYQQILGQGPKLLIQFQNNGVVDDSQLPKDRFSAERLKGVDSTLKIQPAKLEDSAVYLCASLTRRGGDHEQYFGPGTRLTVT.

This clonotype was observed at least ten times. The chain combines TRBV30 with TRBJ2-3; maybe TRBD2 (6 bases). The CDR3 loop spans 16 amino acids. Germline V gives CDR1 GTSNPN, CDR2 SVGIG (reference sequence). Trimming pared 2 bases from V and 0 bases from J, leaving 15 bases between. Here the CDR3 reads CAWSLAQAPSTDTQYF. The CDR3 region has the DNA TGTGCCTGGAGTCTAGCGCAAGCCCCTAGCACAGATACGCAGTATTTT.

This clonotype was seen many times. This sequence joins TRBV12-3 or TRBV12-4 and TRBJ1-2; tentatively, D is TRBD1 (6 bases). Trimming took 3 bases from V and 8 from J, leaving 7 bases between them. The CDR3 is 11 residues long. CDR3 residues: CASSFGGGYTF. The CDR3 bases are TGTGCCAGCAGTTTTGGGGGCGGCTACACCTTC.

A few counts support this clonotype. V gene TRBV28 combines with J gene TRBJ1-2, with 8 bases aligning to TRBD1. Germline V gene lookup returns CDR1 MDHEN and CDR2 SYDVKM. V gave up 5 bases and J gave up 3 bases; unmatched junction bases: 11. CDR3 length: 16 residues. CDR3 loop: CASSTPGQAIYYGYTF. The CDR3 DNA sequence: TGTGCCAGCAGTACCCCGGGACAGGCCATCTACTATGGCTACACCTTC.

The table lists this clonotype with many counts. This CDR3 is CASSPGLAGANPTDTQYF. The CDR3 bases are TGTGCCAGCAGTCCGGGACTAGCGGGAGCAAACCCCACAGATACGCAGTATTTT. V gene TRBV27 combines with J gene TRBJ2-3, with TRBD2 matching 14 bases. The CDR3 length is 18 residues. CDR1 and CDR2 (germline): MNHEY, SMNVEV (reference sequence). Trimming cost V 5 bases and J 2 bases; bases outside gene matches: 9.

This clonotype has at least ten counts. The chain has TRBV12-3 or TRBV12-4 and TRBJ1-1; D remains ambiguous. Trimming took off 5 bases at V and 2 bases at J, with 9 bases between the two ends. The CDR3 spans 13 residues. The CDR3 protein is CASSDRVNTEAFF. The CDR3 bases are TGTGCCAGCAGTGATAGAGTAAACACTGAAGCTTTCTTT.

In this sample, this clonotype turned up many times. The rearrangement links TRBV10-1 to TRBJ2-7; unclear D gene. V shed 4 bases and J shed 2 bases, with 9 bases lying between them. Germline lookup yields CDR1 WNHNN and CDR2 SYGVQD (reference sequence). This CDR3 has 13 amino acids. CDR3 bases: TGCGCCAGCAGTGGGTCTGAAGCCTACGAGCAGTACTTC. Protein sequence: CASSGSEAYEQYF.

This clonotype was seen a handful of times. V and J are TRBV20-1 and TRBJ2-7; tentatively, D is TRBD2 (6 bases). V was clipped by 0 bases and J by 3 bases, with 12 bases between them. CDR3 size: 14 residues. Looked up from germline, CDR1 is DFQATT and CDR2 is SNEGSKA (reference sequence). The CDR3 loop is CSARDQPSVYEQYF. Written as DNA, the CDR3 is TGCAGTGCTAGAGATCAGCCTAGCGTCTACGAGCAGTACTTC.

Ten or more counts support this clonotype. CDR3 sequence: CASSPKLAGSGEQFF. In DNA, the CDR3 is TGTGCCAGCTCACCAAAACTAGCGGGGAGTGGGGAGCAGTTCTTC. The chain combines TRBV18 with TRBJ2-1; 10 nucleotides align to TRBD2. J gave up 10 bases and V 2 bases, and 8 bases lay outside the gene matches. The CDR3 length is 15 residues. Germline CDR1 reads KGHSH; CDR2 reads LQKENI.

Remarks on this clonotype: A clone one base away is much larger, so this may be a read error. This CDR3 is missing its conserved last phenylalanine or tryptophan, likely due to a read error. V and J are TRBV12-3 or TRBV12-4 and TRBJ2-7; the D gene is possibly TRBD2 (5 bases). Trimming removed 5 bases at V and 1 base at J, with 9 bases between. This CDR3 is 13 amino acids long. The CDR3 reads CASSRTGSYEQYL. DNA for the CDR3: TGTGCCAGCAGTAGGACGGGATCCTACGAGCAGTACCTC.

The rearrangement uses TRBV15 and TRBJ2-1; D is undetermined. The length of the CDR3 is 14 residues. Trimming shortened V by 4 bases and J by 5 bases, and 12 bases separated the two germline ends. CDR1 is LNHNV, CDR2 YYDKDF, per germline (reference sequence). This CDR3 reads CATSMVAHHNEQFF. The DNA for the CDR3 is TGTGCCACCAGCATGGTCGCCCACCACAATGAGCAGTTCTTC.

This chain links TRBV7-7 with TRBJ2-5, with TRBD1 matching over 7 bases. The CDR3 loop spans 13 amino acids. Germline V gene sequence: CDR1 SSHAT, CDR2 FNYEAQ (reference sequence). J was trimmed by 5 bases and V by 5 bases; bases with no gene match: 5. The CDR3 nucleotides are TGTGCCAGCAGCCGACAGGGCGGGGAGACCCAGTACTTC. This encodes CASSRQGGETQYF.

This clonotype has just a few counts. This chain links TRBV28 with TRBJ1-1; weak D call: TRBD1 (6 bases). Per germline, CDR1 MDHEN and CDR2 SYDVKM. V was clipped by 2 bases and J by 10 bases, with 17 bases between them. The CDR3 extends over 14 amino acids. In nucleotides, the CDR3 is TGTGCCAGCAGTTTAAGGGGGGCGACCGTAGGAGCTTTCTTT. Translated: CASSLRGATVGAFF.

This clonotype was counted at least ten times. V is TRBV10-2 and J is TRBJ1-6, with TRBD1 matching 10 bases. The CDR3 spans 16 residues. Germline loops: CDR1 WSHSY, CDR2 SAAADI. J lost 6 bases, V lost 6 bases, and 8 bases had no gene match. In DNA form, the CDR3 reads TGCGCCAGCAGGACCGGACAGGGGGAGGGTAATTCACCCCTCCACTTT. This gives the protein CASRTGQGEGNSPLHF.

This clonotype was observed many times. The CDR3 coding sequence is TGCAGCGTTGAATCGGTAGATTTAAGCTCCTACAATGAGCAGTTCTTC. The encoded protein is CSVESVDLSSYNEQFF. The chain uses TRBV29-1 and TRBJ2-1; D is unclear. V lost 2 bases and J 0 bases, leaving 14 bases between the germline ends. Germline loops: CDR1 SQVTM, CDR2 ANQGSEA. The CDR3 consists of 16 residues.

This clonotype was detected ten times or more. The chain couples TRBV5-6 to TRBJ2-1; no clear D. Germline V gene data show CDR1 as SGHDT and CDR2 as YYEEEE. Trimming left V 4 bases short and J 7 bases short, with 18 bases between. The CDR3 is 15 amino acids. CDR3 sequence (DNA): TGTGCCAGCAGCCCTGATCCGGCCTCTACTAATGAGCAGTTCTTC. Protein: CASSPDPASTNEQFF.

This clonotype appeared many times. The chain has TRBV3-2 and TRBJ2-3. TRBV3-2 is annotated as a pseudogene. The length of the CDR3 is 20 residues. CDR3 protein: CASSQLFVEDLKRWGDTQYF. Here the CDR3 DNA reads TGTGCCAGCAGCCAGTTATTTGTCGAGGACCTAAAGCGCTGGGGAGATACGCAGTATTTT.

V usage is TRBV3-1 and J usage is TRBJ2-1, with D perhaps matching TRBD1 (5 bases). V was pared by 1 base and J by 6 bases, with 10 bases between. The CDR3 contains 14 residues. Germline-derived CDR1 and CDR2 are LGHDT and YNNKEL (reference sequence). This CDR3 reads CASSQGARGNEQFF. For the CDR3, the DNA is TGTGCCAGCAGCCAAGGCGCTAGGGGCAATGAGCAGTTCTTC.